Below, 24 T cell receptor beta chains from the same sample are listed, as sequenced in a study of T cells in Graves' hyperthyroidism and ophthalmopathy (dated by TCRdb to about 2019). The library was generated by multiplex PCR. Sequencing relied on an Illumina HiSeq 2000. The TCR beta CDR3 regions were amplified from the RNA transcripts. A first-round RT-PCR of the TCR CDR3 used the HTBI primer set with the Qiagen OneStep RT-PCR kit. TCRdb's own reprocessing of the public reads used fastp at Q25 and MiXCR and kept productive beta chains. Each CDR3 protein appears once, grouped with its most common genes and DNA. The sample records a few hundred thousand distinct CDR3 sequences, 46% of which are singletons. Around 7.7% of the sample goes to the ten largest clones. Material for sequencing was peripheral blood or thyroid tissue (not recorded which). The receptor source for this set is a young woman with Graves' hyperthyroidism.

The genes are TRBV20-1 and TRBJ2-1, with D maybe TRBD2 (6 bases). V lost 6 bases to trimming and J lost 5 bases, with 14 bases between them. This CDR3 spans 13 amino acids. Germline CDR1 and CDR2: DFQATT and SNEGSKA (reference sequence). CDR3 sequence: CSAPGSFNNEQFF. Here the CDR3 DNA reads TGCAGTGCCCCCGGGAGTTTCAACAATGAGCAGTTCTTC.

This clonotype was picked up a small number of times. A read error may explain this, as a much larger clone is one base away. J is TRBJ1-5 and V is TRBV12-5; 8 bases are a match to TRBD1. Trimming took 10 bases from V and 6 from J; bases not matched to a gene: 5. Germline loops: CDR1 LGHNT, CDR2 FRNRAP. This CDR3 is built from 12 residues. Here the CDR3 DNA reads TGTGCTAATGGACAGGGTGGTCAGCCCCAGCATTTT. Amino acid sequence: CANGQGGQPQHF.

V gene TRBV2 combines with J gene TRBJ2-1, with unresolved D. The CDR3 spans 17 residues. The V gene lost 7 bases and the J gene lost 0 bases, with 19 bases spanning the gap. The germline gives CDR1 SNHLY, CDR2 FYNNEI. CDR3 protein: CASNPGVEYSSYNEQFF. The CDR3 DNA is TGTGCCAGCAATCCCGGCGTCGAATACAGCTCCTACAATGAGCAGTTCTTC.

This rearrangement joins TRBV19 to TRBJ1-3; D not certain. CDR1 is LNHDA and CDR2 is SQIVND in the germline V gene (reference sequence). With 4 bases removed from V and 3 bases from J, the gap between germline ends came to 4 bases. This CDR3 is 12 amino acids long. The CDR3 sequence: CASSTSGNTIYF. The DNA for the CDR3 is TGTGCCAGTAGTACAAGTGGAAACACCATATATTTT.

With regard to this clonotype: A junction boundary mismatches the germline segment, possibly from a read error. This chain uses TRBV7-9 with TRBJ2-6, with 10 nucleotides matching TRBD1. CDR3 length equals 15 residues. CDR1 is SEHNR, CDR2 FQNEAQ, per germline (reference sequence). The CDR3 loop is CASSTYGTGAYVLTF. The CDR3 nucleotides read TGTGCCAGCAGTACCTACGGGACAGGGGCCTACGTCCTGACTTTC. Based on the CDR3 plus reference TRBV7-9 and TRBJ2-6, the full variable domain is DTGVSQNPRHKITKRGQNVTFRCDPISEHNRLYWYRQTLGQGPEFLTYFQNEAQLEKSRLLSDRFSAERPKGSFSTLEIQRTEQGDSAMYLCASSTYGTGAYVLTFGAGSRLTVL.

J is TRBJ2-2 and V is TRBV5-1; maybe TRBD2 (5 bases). V lost 0 bases, J lost 8 bases, and 17 bases lay in between. This CDR3 spans 16 amino acids. In germline, CDR1 is SGHRS, CDR2 YFSETQ. The CDR3 DNA follows: TGCGCCAGCAGCTTGGCCACGAGCGGCCTTGGTGGGGAGCTGTTTTTT. Translation: CASSLATSGLGGELFF. The full variable domain, its missing parts supplied by reference TRBV5-1 and TRBJ2-2, is KAGVTQTPRYLIKTRGQQVTLSCSPISGHRSVSWYQQTPGQGLQFLFEYFSETQRNKGNFPGRFSGRQFSNSRSEMNVSTLELGDSALYLCASSLATSGLGGELFFGEGSRLTVL.

This clonotype was observed a single time. The genes are TRBV7-9 and TRBJ2-3; possibly TRBD1 for D (7 bases). The V end lost 0 bases, the J end lost 4 bases, and 14 bases lay between the germline ends. This CDR3 comprises 16 residues. The V gene's germline CDR1 is SEHNR and CDR2 FQNEAQ (reference sequence). The CDR3: CASSLAAGGGSDTQYF. CDR3 bases: TGTGCCAGCAGCTTAGCCGCAGGGGGAGGATCAGATACGCAGTATTTT.

This clonotype appeared many times. The chain uses TRBV11-2 and TRBJ1-2; perhaps TRBD1 as D (5 bases). V dropped 0 bases and J dropped 4 bases, with 15 bases sitting between them. Germline V gives CDR1 SGHAT, CDR2 FQNNGV. This CDR3 is 16 amino acids long. As DNA, the CDR3 is TGTGCCAGCAGCTTAGATGAAGGAGGCAGGGTCTATGGCTACACCTTC. Its translation is CASSLDEGGRVYGYTF.

Details on this clonotype: A read error may explain this, as a much larger clone is one base away. This rearrangement joins TRBV4-1 to TRBJ1-2; weak D call: TRBD1 (5 bases). The length of the CDR3 is 15 residues. Germline CDR1 reads MGHRA; CDR2 reads YSYEKL. DNA for the CDR3: TGCGTCAGCAGCCCGAGGCAGGGTGTTATCTATGGCTACACCTTC. This encodes CVSSPRQGVIYGYTF.

The chain employs TRBV10-3 and TRBJ2-1; a possible D gene is TRBD2 (6 bases). The CDR3 spans 14 residues. V was shortened by 0 bases and J by 4 bases, with 7 bases between the two germline ends. Germline CDR1 reads ENHRY; CDR2 reads SYGVKD. The CDR3 is CAISESAGYNEQFF. The CDR3 DNA is TGTGCCATCAGTGAGTCTGCGGGATACAATGAGCAGTTCTTC.

This clonotype was counted ten times or more. The rearrangement joins TRBV5-6 to TRBJ1-1; 8 nucleotides match TRBD1. The CDR3 contains 15 residues. V was clipped by 3 bases and J by 3 bases; unmatched bases: 7. Germline V gene sequence: CDR1 SGHDT, CDR2 YYEEEE. DNA of the CDR3: TGTGCCAGCAGCTACTCGTCAGGGGGCTACACTGAAGCTTTCTTT. Translating gives CASSYSSGGYTEAFF.

This clonotype was recorded at least ten times. The V gene is TRBV19, the J gene TRBJ1-1; 8 bases fit TRBD1. The CDR3 runs to 14 residues. CDR1 is LNHDA and CDR2 is SQIVND in the germline V gene (reference sequence). Trimming took 3 bases from V and 4 from J; bases not matched to a gene: 4. The CDR3 coding sequence is TGTGCCAGTAGTATCTTACAGGGGGGCACTGAAGCTTTCTTT. This sequence encodes CASSILQGGTEAFF.

The V gene is TRBV20-1, the J gene TRBJ2-5; 11 bases match TRBD1. Germline lookup yields CDR1 DFQATT and CDR2 SNEGSKA (reference sequence). The CDR3 runs to 15 residues. V shed 6 bases, J shed 3 bases, and the junction held 9 bases outside the gene matches. In DNA, the CDR3 is TGCAGTGCAATAGGGACAGGGGGAGTCGAAGAGACCCAGTACTTC. Translated: CSAIGTGGVEETQYF.

In its sample, this clonotype was seen a few times. The V call is TRBV6-5, the J call TRBJ2-6; D may be TRBD1 (8 bases). Trimming removed 7 bases from V and 0 bases from J, with 16 bases in between. Germline V CDR1 and CDR2: MNHEY, SVGAGI. The CDR3 loop spans 17 amino acids. This CDR3 is CASKPTGEGSGANVLTF. The CDR3 nucleotides are TGTGCCAGCAAACCGACAGGGGAGGGCTCTGGGGCCAACGTCCTGACTTTC.

About this clonotype: A much larger clone lies a single base off, so this may be a read error. In this CDR3 the conserved last residue, phenylalanine or tryptophan, is missing, so a read error is likely. V usage is TRBV7-9 and J usage is TRBJ2-7; 10 positions match TRBD2. CDR1 and CDR2 (germline): SEHNR, FQNEAQ (reference sequence). This CDR3 spans 17 amino acids. The CDR3 nucleotides read TGTGCCAGCAGCGTAGCAGCTAGCGGGAGACTGAGCTACGAGCAGTACCTC. It encodes CASSVAASGRLSYEQYL.

J is TRBJ2-7 and V is TRBV7-2; possible D gene TRBD1, 5 bases. Deletions cut 3 bases from V and 0 bases from J, with 15 bases between. Germline-derived CDR1 and CDR2 are SGHTA and FQGNSA. The CDR3 covers 16 residues. The DNA of the CDR3 is TGTGCCAGCAGCTTCAGGGTGTGGCGTAACTCCTACGAGCAGTACTTC. Its protein is CASSFRVWRNSYEQYF.

The chain carries TRBV29-1 and TRBJ2-5, with 8 positions matching TRBD1. This CDR3 has 16 residues. The ends lost 3 bases at V and 4 bases at J; junction bases unmatched: 13. The V gene's germline CDR1 is SQVTM and CDR2 ANQGSEA. CDR3 sequence (DNA): TGCAGCGTTGATACGGCAGGGGGCGCAGGTTCAGAGACCCAGTACTTC. This gives the protein CSVDTAGGAGSETQYF.

On this clonotype: A single base separates this from a much larger clone, so it may be a read error. DNA for the CDR3: TGTGCCGGCAGCTGGGCCGGACAGAAAGTGAACACCGGGGAGCTGTTTTTT. This translates into CAGSWAGQKVNTGELFF. The chain uses TRBV7-9 and TRBJ2-2; possibly TRBD1 for D (6 bases). The CDR3 spans 17 residues. In germline, CDR1 is SEHNR, CDR2 FQNEAQ (reference sequence).

This sequence joins TRBV7-2 and TRBJ1-3; TRBD1 matches at 11 bases. Trimming took 5 bases from V and 8 from J; bases not matched to a gene: 14. Germline V gene lookup returns CDR1 SGHTA and CDR2 FQGNSA. This CDR3 has 17 amino acids. This chain's CDR3 is CASSPWTGGGYGYTIYF. In DNA, the CDR3 is TGTGCCAGCAGCCCGTGGACAGGGGGCGGCTATGGCTACACCATATATTTT.

This chain connects TRBV15 to TRBJ2-5; 7 bases match TRBD1. Germline trimming cut 9 bases from V and 1 base from J; bases unmatched to any gene: 5. The CDR3 runs 13 residues. The germline gives CDR1 LNHNV, CDR2 YYDKDF (reference sequence). In nucleotides, the CDR3 is TGTGCCACTTCGACAGGGCTCCAAGAGACCCAGTACTTC. It encodes CATSTGLQETQYF.

This clonotype was seen many times. The chain couples TRBV27 to TRBJ1-1; D perhaps matches TRBD1 (5 bases). Per germline, CDR1 MNHEY and CDR2 SMNVEV (reference sequence). The CDR3 extends over 14 amino acids. V was clipped by 5 bases and J by 4 bases, with 14 bases between them. DNA for the CDR3: TGTGCCAGCAGTGGGGAAGACAGCCTCACTGAAGCTTTCTTT. This sequence encodes CASSGEDSLTEAFF.

This clonotype was seen many times. The chain employs TRBV7-2 and TRBJ1-1, with no clear D. This CDR3 spans 14 amino acids. Between the trimmed V and J ends, which lost 4 bases and 5 bases, there was a span of 14 bases. Per the germline V gene, CDR1 is SGHTA and CDR2 is FQGNSA. In nucleotides, the CDR3 is TGTGCCAGCAGCTGGGATGAAGGGTGGACTGAAGCTTTCTTT. Translation: CASSWDEGWTEAFF.

In this sample, this clonotype turned up a few times. The chain combines TRBV7-2 with TRBJ2-2; TRBD2 might be the D (5 bases). This CDR3 comprises 16 residues. Germline V gene data show CDR1 as SGHTA and CDR2 as FQGNSA. V gave up 11 bases and J gave up 5 bases, with 24 bases separating them. Written as DNA, the CDR3 is TGTGCCGGCAAACCTTCGAGGCTAGCCGATACCGGGGAGCTGTTTTTT. It is translated as CAGKPSRLADTGELFF.

The rearrangement uses TRBV6-1 and TRBJ1-4, with 7 bases fitting TRBD1. The CDR3 runs to 14 residues. CDR1 is MNHNS and CDR2 is SASEGT in the germline V gene. Trimming took 2 bases from V and 8 from J; bases not matched to a gene: 5. The CDR3 here is CASSETGAYEKLFF. CDR3 nucleotides: TGTGCCAGCAGTGAAACAGGGGCCTACGAAAAACTGTTTTTT.